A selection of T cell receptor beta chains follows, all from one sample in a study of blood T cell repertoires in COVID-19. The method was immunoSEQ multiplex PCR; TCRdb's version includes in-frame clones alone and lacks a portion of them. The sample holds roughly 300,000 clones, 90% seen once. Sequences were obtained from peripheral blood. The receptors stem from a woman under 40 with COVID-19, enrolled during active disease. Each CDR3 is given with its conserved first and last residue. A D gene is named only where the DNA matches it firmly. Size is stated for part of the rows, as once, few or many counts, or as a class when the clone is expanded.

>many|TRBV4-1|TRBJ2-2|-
TGCGCCAGCAGCCCGTGGACTTCAACTATCACCGGGGAGCTGTTTTTT
CASSPWTSTITGELFF
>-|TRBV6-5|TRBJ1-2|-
TGTGCCAGCAGAGTGACAACTTTCTATGGCTACACCTTC
CASRVTTFYGYTF
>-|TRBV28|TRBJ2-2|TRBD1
TGTGCCAGCATCCAAAGACAGGGGGCTTACGGGGAGCTGTTTTTT
CASIQRQGAYGELFF
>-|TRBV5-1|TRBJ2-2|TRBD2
TGCGCCAGCAGCGTTGTAGCGGGAGTTCTGAACACCGGGGAGCTGTTTTTT
CASSVVAGVLNTGELFF
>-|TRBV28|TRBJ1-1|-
TGTGCCAGCAGTCCCCGGGGTACTGAAGCTTTCTTT
CASSPRGTEAFF
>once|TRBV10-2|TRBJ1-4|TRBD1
TGCGCCAGCAGTGAGTTCGGGACAGGGGATGAAAAACTGTTTTTT
CASSEFGTGDEKLFF
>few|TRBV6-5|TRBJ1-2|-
TGTGCCAGCAGTTACTCGCAGGGGACCAACTATGGCTACACCTTC
CASSYSQGTNYGYTF
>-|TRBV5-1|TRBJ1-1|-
TGCGCCAGCAGCTCCCGCACGGGAGGGGTTACTGAAGCTTTCTTT
CASSSRTGGVTEAFF
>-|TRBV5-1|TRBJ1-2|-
TGCGCCAGCAGCCAAGACAGCCCTTATGGCTACACCTTC
CASSQDSPYGYTF
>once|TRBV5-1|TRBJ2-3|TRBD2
TGCGCCAGCAGCTTGGATAGCGGGAGGGCAGATACGCAGTATTTT
CASSLDSGRADTQYF
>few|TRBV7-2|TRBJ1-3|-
TGTGCCAGCAGCTGGGGCTACTCTGGAAACACCATATATTTT
CASSWGYSGNTIYF
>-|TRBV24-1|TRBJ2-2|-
TGTGCCACCAGTGATTTATGGGGGCTGAACACCGGGGAGCTGTTTTTT
CATSDLWGLNTGELFF
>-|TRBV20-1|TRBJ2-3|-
TGCAGTGCTAGTCGCGACTCTAGCACAGATACGCAGTATTTT
CSASRDSSTDTQYF
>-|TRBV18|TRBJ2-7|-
TGTGCCAGCTCACCACGGCGGGGGCCCTCCTACGAGCAGTACTTC
CASSPRRGPSYEQYF
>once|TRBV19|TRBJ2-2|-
TGTGCCAGTCATGGGGCGTACACCGGGGAGCTGTTTTTT
CASHGAYTGELFF
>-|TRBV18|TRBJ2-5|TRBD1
TGTGCCAGCTCACCACGGGGTCGTGACAGGGGCTTTGCGGAAGAGACCCAGTACTTC
CASSPRGRDRGFAEETQYF
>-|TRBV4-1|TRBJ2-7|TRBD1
TGCGCCAGCAGCCAAGAGGGACAGGGGACGTTCTCCTACGAGCAGTACTTC
CASSQEGQGTFSYEQYF
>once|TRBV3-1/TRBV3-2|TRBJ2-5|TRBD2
TGTGCCAGCAGCCCGGGACTAGCGGGAGTAGAGACCCAGTACTTC
CASSPGLAGVETQYF
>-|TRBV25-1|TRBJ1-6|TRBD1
TGTGCCAGCAAATTCTCCGGGACAGGGGGTAATTCACCCCTCCACTTT
CASKFSGTGGNSPLHF
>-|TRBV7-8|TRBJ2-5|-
TGTGCCAGCACCGAACAGGGACTACGTGGAGAGACCCAGTACTTC
CASTEQGLRGETQYF
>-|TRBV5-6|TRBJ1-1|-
TGTGCCAGCAGCTTGGTGGACAGAATGAACACTGAAGCTTTCTTT
CASSLVDRMNTEAFF
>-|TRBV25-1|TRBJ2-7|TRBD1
TGTGCCAGCAGGGGACAGCTCGCCTACGAGCAGTACTTC
CASRGQLAYEQYF
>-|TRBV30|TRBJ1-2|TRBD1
TGTGCCTGGACCCCCTCAGGGGGCAGGGGCTACACCTTC
CAWTPSGGRGYTF
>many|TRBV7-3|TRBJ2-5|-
TGTGCCAGCAGCCCAGAGGCCGGCAGCCAAGAGACCCAGTACTTC
CASSPEAGSQETQYF
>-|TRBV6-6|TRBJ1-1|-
TGTGCCAGCAGAACCCCAGGGCAGAGTGAAGCTTTCTTT
CASRTPGQSEAFF
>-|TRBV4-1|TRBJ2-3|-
TGCGCCAGCAGCCAATCCAAAGGGGGCACAGATACGCAGTATTTT
CASSQSKGGTDTQYF
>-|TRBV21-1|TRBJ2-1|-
TGTGCCAGCAGCCCCCGAGGGATAGCGGACTACAATGAGCAGTTCTTC
CASSPRGIADYNEQFF
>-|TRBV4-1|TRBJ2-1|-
TGCGCCAGCAGCCTAAGAGCGTCGACCTACAATGAGCAGTTCTTC
CASSLRASTYNEQFF
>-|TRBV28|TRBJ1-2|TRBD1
TGTGCCAGCAGTCCACCGGGACTGAACAGGGGGATAGACTATGGCTACACCTTC
CASSPPGLNRGIDYGYTF
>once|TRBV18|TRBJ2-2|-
TGTGCCAGCTCACCCCGGAACGGGGGAGCCTTAACCGGGGAGCTGTTTTTT
CASSPRNGGALTGELFF
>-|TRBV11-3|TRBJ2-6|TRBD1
TGTGCCAGCAGCTCCCAGGGGGCTGGGGCCAACGTCCTGACTTTC
CASSSQGAGANVLTF
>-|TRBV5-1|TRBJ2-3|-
TGCGCCAGCAGCTCTACAGGGCCGGGAGATACGCAGTATTTT
CASSSTGPGDTQYF
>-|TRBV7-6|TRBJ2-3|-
TGTGCCAGCAGCTTAGCGGGAGGAAACACAGATACGCAGTATTTT
CASSLAGGNTDTQYF
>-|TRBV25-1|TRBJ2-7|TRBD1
TGTGCCAGCAGGTCCGGGACAGGTCCTTCCTACGAGCAGTACTTC
CASRSGTGPSYEQYF
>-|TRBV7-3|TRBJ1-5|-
TGTGCCAGCAGCCACCCAGGGTTTGGACAGCCCCAGCATTTT
CASSHPGFGQPQHF
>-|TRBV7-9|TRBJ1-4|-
TGTGCCAGCAGCTTAGGTCGGGTACCAAAACTGTTTTTT
CASSLGRVPKLFF
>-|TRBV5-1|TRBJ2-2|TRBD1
TGCGCCAGCAGCATGACCGCGGACAGGGTGACCGGGGAGCTGTTTTTT
CASSMTADRVTGELFF
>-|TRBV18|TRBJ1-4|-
TGTGCCAGCTCCAGAGGGATCGGGGGAGGAGAAAAACTGTTTTTT
CASSRGIGGGEKLFF
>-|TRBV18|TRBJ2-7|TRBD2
TGTGCCAGCTCACCTGGGGAAATAGCGGGAGACGAGCAGTACTTC
CASSPGEIAGDEQYF
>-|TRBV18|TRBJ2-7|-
TGTGCCAGCTCACCCTTCGCCGGGGACGAGCAGTACTTC
CASSPFAGDEQYF
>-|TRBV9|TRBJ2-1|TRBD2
TGTGCCAGCAGCGTCAGCGGGAGTTCCTACAATGAGCAGTTCTTC
CASSVSGSSYNEQFF
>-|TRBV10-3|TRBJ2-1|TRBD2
TGTGCCATAGGTGCGTTAGCGGGAGGACACAATGAGCAGTTCTTC
CAIGALAGGHNEQFF
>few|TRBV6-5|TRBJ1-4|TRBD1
TGTGCCAGCAGTTACGGACAGGATAATGAAAAACTGTTTTTT
CASSYGQDNEKLFF
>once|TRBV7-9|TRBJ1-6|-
TGTGCCAGCAGTTTTATGAGGGATTCACCCCTCCACTTT
CASSFMRDSPLHF
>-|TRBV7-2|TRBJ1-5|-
TGTGCCAGCAGCAACACGTGGGGAGGGGGGCGAGGGAATCAGCCCCAGCATTTT
CASSNTWGGGRGNQPQHF
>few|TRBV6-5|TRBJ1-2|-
TGTGCCAGCAGCCAAGCGCGGGCAGCCTATGGCTACACCTTC
CASSQARAAYGYTF
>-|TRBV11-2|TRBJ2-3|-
TGTGCCAGCAGCTTATCGGGAGTCAATACAGATACGCAGTATTTT
CASSLSGVNTDTQYF
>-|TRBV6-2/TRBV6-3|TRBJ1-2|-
TGTGCCAGCAGTTCAGACGGGTATGGCTACACCTTC
CASSSDGYGYTF
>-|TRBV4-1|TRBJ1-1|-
TGCGCCAGCAGCCAAGATGGGGGGTGGGACACTGAAGCTTTCTTT
CASSQDGGWDTEAFF
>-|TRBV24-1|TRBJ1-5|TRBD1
TGTGCCACCAGTGTATCAGGGGGGAATCAGCCCCAGCATTTT
CATSVSGGNQPQHF
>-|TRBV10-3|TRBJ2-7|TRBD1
TGTGCCACCGGACAGGGCCTCTACGAGCAGTACTTC
CATGQGLYEQYF
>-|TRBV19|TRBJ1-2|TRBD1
TGTGCCAGTAGTAGACAGGGGATACTACTGGATGGCTACACCTTC
CASSRQGILLDGYTF
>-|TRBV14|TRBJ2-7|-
TGTGCCAGCAGCCCGGCGGGCTACGAGCAGTACTTC
CASSPAGYEQYF
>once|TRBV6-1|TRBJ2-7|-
TGTGCCAGCAGTGAAGGGGCTAGCGAGTACCCCGAGCAGTACTTC
CASSEGASEYPEQYF
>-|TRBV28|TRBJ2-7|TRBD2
TGTGCCAGCAGGGGGACTAGCGGTTCCTACGAGCAGTACTTC
CASRGTSGSYEQYF
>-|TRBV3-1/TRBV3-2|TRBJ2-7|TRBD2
TGTGCCAGCAGCCCCTGGACTAGCGGGAGGGGGTACGAGCAGTACTTC
CASSPWTSGRGYEQYF